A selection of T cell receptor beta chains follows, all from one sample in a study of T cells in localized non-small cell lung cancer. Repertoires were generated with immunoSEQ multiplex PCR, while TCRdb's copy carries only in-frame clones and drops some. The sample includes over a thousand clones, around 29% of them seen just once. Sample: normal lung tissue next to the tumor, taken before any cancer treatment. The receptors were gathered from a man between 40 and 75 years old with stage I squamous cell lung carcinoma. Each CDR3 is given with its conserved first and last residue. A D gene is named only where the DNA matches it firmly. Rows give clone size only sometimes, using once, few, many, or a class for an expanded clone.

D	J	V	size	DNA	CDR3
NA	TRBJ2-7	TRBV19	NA	TGTGCCAGTAGTATAGTTGGGAGACCCTCCTACGAGCAGTACTTC	CASSIVGRPSYEQYF
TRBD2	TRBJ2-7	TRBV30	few	TGTGCCTGGAGCGTTGGCGGGGGGTTATGGTACGAGCAGTACTTC	CAWSVGGGLWYEQYF
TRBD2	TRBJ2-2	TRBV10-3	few	TGTGCCACCCCGACTAGCGGGGGGGGAGAGAACACCGGGGAGCTGTTTTTT	CATPTSGGGENTGELFF
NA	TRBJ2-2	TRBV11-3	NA	TGTGCCAGCAGCCCGACGGGGAACACCGGGGAGCTGTTTTTT	CASSPTGNTGELFF
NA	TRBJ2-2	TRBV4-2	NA	TGTGCCAGCAGCCCCGGGACAACGATCCCCACCGGGGAGCTGTTTTTT	CASSPGTTIPTGELFF
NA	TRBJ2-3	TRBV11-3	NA	TGTGCCAGCAGCTTAAGGACAACCTCTAGCACAGATACGCAGTATTTT	CASSLRTTSSTDTQYF
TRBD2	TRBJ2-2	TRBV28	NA	TGTGCCAGTCTACTAGCGGGGGGCACCGGGGAGCTGTTTTTT	CASLLAGGTGELFF
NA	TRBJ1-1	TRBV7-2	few	TGTGCTAGCAGCCGGGGACGTAGCACTGAAGCTTTCTTT	CASSRGRSTEAFF
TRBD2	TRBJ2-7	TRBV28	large	TGTGCCAGCAGTTTGGAGCGGGGGGGCTACGAGCAGTACTTC	CASSLERGGYEQYF
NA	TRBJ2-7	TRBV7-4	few	TGTGCCAGCAAGGGGTCGACACCGGAAGAGCAGTACTTC	CASKGSTPEEQYF
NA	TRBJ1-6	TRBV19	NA	TGTGCCAGTAGGAGGGACGCCGCGGGTAATTCACCCCTCCACTTT	CASRRDAAGNSPLHF
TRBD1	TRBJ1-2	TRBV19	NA	TGTGCCAGTAGTCCGGACAGGAACTATGGCTACACCTTC	CASSPDRNYGYTF
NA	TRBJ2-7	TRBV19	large	TGTGCCAGTAGTATCGGGGCCTACGAGCAGTACTTC	CASSIGAYEQYF
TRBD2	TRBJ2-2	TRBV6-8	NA	TGTGCCAGCAGTTCTTCTTCACTAGCGGGGGGCCGGATCGTCGGGGAGCTGTTTTTT	CASSSSSLAGGRIVGELFF
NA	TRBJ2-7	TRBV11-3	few	TGTGCCAGCAGCTTTCCCGGGCAGACCTCCTACGAGCAGTACTTC	CASSFPGQTSYEQYF
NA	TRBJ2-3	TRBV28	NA	TGTGCCAGCAGCCAGGGGACAGATACGCAGTATTTT	CASSQGTDTQYF
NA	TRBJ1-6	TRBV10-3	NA	TGTGCCAGCGAAATACAGCCCACCGTCTATTCACCCCTCCACTTT	CASEIQPTVYSPLHF
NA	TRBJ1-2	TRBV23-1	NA	TGCGCCAGCAGCCAAGAGGGTGGGTACACCAACTATGGCTACACCTTC	CASSQEGGYTNYGYTF
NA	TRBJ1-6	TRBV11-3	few	TGTGCCAGCAGCCAAGGTGACGGGTATAATTCACCCCTCCACTTT	CASSQGDGYNSPLHF
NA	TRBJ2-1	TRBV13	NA	TGTGCCAGCAGCTTAGGCCTCACGGCTATGAATGAGCAGTTCTTC	CASSLGLTAMNEQFF
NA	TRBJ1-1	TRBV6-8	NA	TGTGCCAGCAGTCCAGGGCCCCGGCGCGGCACTGAAGCTTTCTTT	CASSPGPRRGTEAFF
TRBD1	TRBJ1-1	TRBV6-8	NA	TGTGCCAGCAGTCCGGGACAGGGGCCCCCGGCGGAAGCTTTCTTT	CASSPGQGPPAEAFF
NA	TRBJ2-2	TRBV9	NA	TGTGCCAGCAGCGTGGGGGGACAGAGTCCTCCGACCGGGGAGCTGTTTTTT	CASSVGGQSPPTGELFF
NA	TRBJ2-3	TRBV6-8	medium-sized	TGTGCCAGCAGGCCATGGGGTCCTAGCACAGATACGCAGTATTTT	CASRPWGPSTDTQYF
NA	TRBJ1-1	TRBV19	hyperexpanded	TGTGCCAGTAGTATAGGCACAAGGGATCCTGAAGCTTTCTTT	CASSIGTRDPEAFF
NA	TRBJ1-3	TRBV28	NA	TGTGCCAGCACCAGCCCGGGACAAGGCTCTGGAAACACCATATATTTT	CASTSPGQGSGNTIYF
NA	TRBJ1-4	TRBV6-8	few	TGTGCCAGCACCATCCAGGGCGCAACTAATGAAAAACTGTTTTTT	CASTIQGATNEKLFF
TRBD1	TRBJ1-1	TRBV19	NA	TGTGCCAGTAGCCGGACAGGGATCGCCCTAGTTGAAGCTTTCTTT	CASSRTGIALVEAFF
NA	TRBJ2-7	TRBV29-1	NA	TGCAGCGTTGAAGTGGACGGCTACGAGCAGTACTTC	CSVEVDGYEQYF